These 27 T cell receptor beta chains were sequenced from one sample in a study of blood T cells in healthy people across ages. A second PCR, run for roughly 7 to 12 cycles, used a sample-barcoded 5' primer plus a J-beta primer mix. TCRdb redid the calling of the 5' RACE reads with MiXCR, one entry per CDR3 protein. Of around 1,100,000 distinct CDR3 sequences listed, less than 45% are singletons. The sequenced material came from blood. All receptors derive from a man between 18 and 29 years old in good health.

The V call is TRBV5-1, the J call TRBJ1-1, with 7 positions matching TRBD1. CDR3 size: 15 residues. Germline-derived CDR1 and CDR2 are SGHRS and YFSETQ. V dropped 3 bases and J dropped 4; count of bases not matched to a gene: 9. As DNA, the CDR3 is TGCGCCAGCAGCTGGGCCGGGACAGACCCCACTGAAGCTTTCTTT. Amino acid sequence: CASSWAGTDPTEAFF.

The chain has TRBV3-1 and TRBJ2-5; 10 bases are shared with TRBD2. The CDR3 is 16 amino acids. The ends lost 0 bases at V and 2 bases at J; junction bases unmatched: 3. Germline V lookup: CDR1 LGHDT, CDR2 YNNKEL (reference sequence). The CDR3 sequence: CASSQDPSGGQETQYF. The CDR3 bases are TGTGCCAGCAGCCAAGATCCTAGCGGGGGACAAGAGACCCAGTACTTC.

The chain carries TRBV5-6 and TRBJ2-3, with a possible D match to TRBD2 (5 bases). V was pared by 4 bases and J by 4 bases, with 25 bases between. There are 18 residues in the CDR3. Germline CDR1 and CDR2: SGHDT and YYEEEE. CDR3 DNA sequence: TGTGCCAGCAGCGGCACCGAGGGTCCTCCGGTGTGGGCAGATACGCAGTATTTT. Translating it yields CASSGTEGPPVWADTQYF.

Only a few counts were recorded for this clonotype. This sequence joins TRBV10-3 and TRBJ2-1; D may be TRBD1 or TRBD2 (5 bases each). V dropped 6 bases and J dropped 8 bases, with 11 bases sitting between them. CDR3 length: 12 amino acids. Germline CDR1 ENHRY, CDR2 SYGVKD. The DNA of the CDR3 is TGTGCCATCAGCCCACGGGGCCATGAGCAGTTCTTC. Amino acids: CAISPRGHEQFF.

The J gene is TRBJ1-5, the V gene TRBV6-2 or TRBV6-3; D gene uncertain. Germline V lookup: CDR1 MNHEY, CDR2 SVGEGT. The CDR3 sequence is 15 residues long. The germline V and J ends were trimmed by 2 bases and 2 bases, with 10 bases remaining between them. DNA for the CDR3: TGTGCCAGCAGTTACGCGTCCGGTCGCAATCAGCCCCAGCATTTT. Translation gives CASSYASGRNQPQHF.

The sample holds a few counts of this clonotype. The rearrangement joins TRBV4-2 to TRBJ2-1; D is possibly TRBD2 (5 bases). Germline CDR1 reads LGHNA; CDR2 reads YNFKEQ. CDR3 size: 15 residues. V lost 6 bases, J lost 0 bases, and 12 bases lay in between. The CDR3 DNA follows: TGTGCCAGCAGTACGATTGGGAGCTCCTACAATGAGCAGTTCTTC. Its translation: CASSTIGSSYNEQFF.

J is TRBJ2-1 and V is TRBV20-1, with TRBD2 as a possible D gene (7 bases). V lost 5 bases and J 10 bases, leaving 21 bases between the germline ends. Per germline, CDR1 DFQATT and CDR2 SNEGSKA (reference sequence). The CDR3 contains 14 residues. This CDR3 reads CSAGRGPTTSEQFF. In DNA, the CDR3 is TGCAGTGCTGGGCGGGGGCCGACTACAAGCGAGCAGTTCTTC.

The rearrangement uses TRBV13 and TRBJ2-7, with D possibly called TRBD1 or TRBD2 (5 bases each). The V gene lost 0 bases and the J gene lost 7 bases, with 16 bases spanning the gap. Germline V CDR1 and CDR2: PRHDT, FYEKMQ (reference sequence). This CDR3 contains 15 residues. DNA for the CDR3: TGTGCCAGCAGCTTAGGGGGGGTCGTCCCTCATGAGCAGTACTTC. Its protein product is CASSLGGVVPHEQYF. Filled out from reference TRBV13 and TRBJ2-7, the complete variable domain reads AAGVIQSPRHLIKEKRETATLKCYPIPRHDTVYWYQQGPGQDPQFLISFYEKMQSDKGSIPDRFSAQQFSDYHSELNMSSLELGDSALYFCASSLGGVVPHEQYFGPGTRLTVT.

J is TRBJ2-3 and V is TRBV7-6, with a tentative D call TRBD2 (6 bases). Trimming took 8 bases from V and 2 from J, leaving 26 bases between them. In germline, CDR1 is SGHVS, CDR2 FNYEAQ. CDR3 length: 18 residues. Here the CDR3 reads CASGGPMRDSPFTDTQYF. In DNA form, the CDR3 reads TGTGCCAGCGGGGGACCGATGCGGGACTCACCCTTCACAGATACGCAGTATTTT.

This clonotype was observed a few times. The gene calls are TRBV20-1 and TRBJ2-3, with 7 nucleotides matching TRBD2. The CDR3 has 15 residues. Trimming at V came to 3 bases and at J to 4 bases, leaving 10 bases not matched to a gene. Per germline, CDR1 DFQATT and CDR2 SNEGSKA (reference sequence). CDR3 region: CSARTSWAPADTQYF. The DNA of the CDR3 is TGCAGTGCTAGGACTAGCTGGGCACCGGCAGATACGCAGTATTTT.

The sample holds a few counts of this clonotype. The J gene is TRBJ2-5, the V gene TRBV5-1; D is tentatively TRBD1 or TRBD2 (7 bases each). The CDR3 covers 15 residues. CDR1 is SGHRS and CDR2 is YFSETQ in the germline V gene. V was trimmed by 0 bases and J by 3 bases, leaving 12 bases between them. The CDR3 loop reads CASSLVRGGKETQYF. In DNA form, the CDR3 reads TGCGCCAGCAGCTTGGTCAGGGGGGGAAAAGAGACCCAGTACTTC.

This clonotype has a handful of counts. The V call is TRBV28, the J call TRBJ1-2, with unresolved D. Trimming pared 1 base from V and 8 bases from J, leaving 8 bases between. Germline CDR1 and CDR2: MDHEN and SYDVKM. The length of the CDR3 is 12 residues. The CDR3: CASSLSLGGYTF. The CDR3 region has the DNA TGTGCCAGCAGTTTATCCCTCGGGGGCTACACCTTC.

The chain joins TRBV30 to TRBJ1-1; perhaps TRBD1 as D (5 bases). Germline CDR1 and CDR2: GTSNPN and SVGIG (reference sequence). CDR3 length: 14 amino acids. Trimming shortened V by 0 bases and J by 1 base, and 9 bases separated the two germline ends. This CDR3 reads CAWSVRQRNTEAFF. The CDR3 DNA reads as TGTGCCTGGAGTGTCAGACAGCGGAACACTGAAGCTTTCTTT.

This clonotype was counted a few times. The chain joins TRBV12-3 or TRBV12-4 to TRBJ1-2; D is uncertain. The CDR3 spans 17 residues. Trimming took off 5 bases at V and 0 bases at J, with 19 bases between the two ends. Here the CDR3 DNA reads TGTGCCAGCAGTAGACCCGGTTTCTCCAACTCTAACTATGGCTACACCTTC. This codes for CASSRPGFSNSNYGYTF.

The rearrangement joins TRBV29-1 to TRBJ2-7; weak D call: TRBD1 (6 bases). The CDR3 spans 13 residues. V gave up 6 bases and J gave up 0 bases, with 12 bases separating them. The V gene's germline CDR1 is SQVTM and CDR2 ANQGSEA. The CDR3: CSVAQGFSYEQYF. The CDR3, as DNA: TGCAGCGTCGCACAGGGCTTCTCCTACGAGCAGTACTTC.

There are a few counts of this clonotype. V gene TRBV7-9 combines with J gene TRBJ2-3; possibly TRBD1 for D (5 bases). The V end was cut by 3 bases, the J end by 1 base, with 11 bases between. CDR3 length: 15 amino acids. Germline V gene data show CDR1 as SEHNR and CDR2 as FQNEAQ (reference sequence). As DNA, the CDR3 is TGTGCCAGCAGCTTCGGAGTAGGGGGCACAGATACGCAGTATTTT. Its translation is CASSFGVGGTDTQYF.

V gene TRBV4-1 combines with J gene TRBJ1-2; D unclear. The CDR3 is 16 residues long. With 1 base removed from V and 9 bases from J, the gap between germline ends came to 21 bases. Germline CDR1 MGHRA, CDR2 YSYEKL. Here the CDR3 reads CASSQAASLPHMSYTF. The CDR3 nucleotides read TGCGCCAGCAGCCAAGCGGCCAGTCTTCCCCATATGAGCTACACCTTC.

This clonotype was observed a handful of times. The chain joins TRBV5-1 to TRBJ2-3; 9 bases fit TRBD2. J lost 2 bases, V lost 4 bases, and 8 bases had no gene match. The germline V gene encodes CDR1 SGHRS and CDR2 YFSETQ. This CDR3 has 16 residues. The CDR3 loop is CASSLGTSPNTDTQYF. The CDR3 nucleotides read TGCGCCAGCAGCCTAGGGACTAGCCCTAACACAGATACGCAGTATTTT.

The chain couples TRBV7-9 to TRBJ1-4; 7 nucleotides align to TRBD1. Germline CDR1 SEHNR, CDR2 FQNEAQ (reference sequence). Trimming cost V 1 base and J 5 bases; bases outside gene matches: 7. This CDR3 is built from 16 residues. The CDR3 sequence: CASSLVGGQVNEKLFF. The CDR3 region has the DNA TGTGCCAGCAGCTTAGTCGGCGGACAGGTAAATGAAAAACTGTTTTTT.

The chain joins TRBV5-1 to TRBJ2-3; D remains unclear. Trimming cost V 3 bases and J 0 bases, with 14 bases left between them. Per the germline V gene, CDR1 is SGHRS and CDR2 is YFSETQ. The CDR3 is made up of 16 amino acids. The CDR3 region is CASSSALGLSTDTQYF. Written as DNA, the CDR3 is TGCGCCAGCAGCTCGGCTCTGGGCCTCAGCACAGATACGCAGTATTTT.

This chain uses TRBV3-1 with TRBJ1-4; TRBD1 might be the D (5 bases). V shed 6 bases and J shed 3 bases, with 17 bases lying between them. Germline CDR1 LGHDT, CDR2 YNNKEL (reference sequence). The CDR3 spans 16 residues. The CDR3 loop is CASRPSGRDSNEKLFF. As DNA, the CDR3 is TGTGCCAGCAGACCCTCCGGGAGGGACTCTAATGAAAAACTGTTTTTT. Combining the CDR3 with reference TRBV3-1 and TRBJ1-4 gives the whole variable domain DTAVSQTPKYLVTQMGNDKSIKCEQNLGHDTMYWYKQDSKKFLKIMFSYNNKELIINETVPNRFSPKSPDKAHLNLHINSLELGDSAVYFCASRPSGRDSNEKLFFGSGTQLSVL.

This clonotype turned up a few times. This rearrangement joins TRBV2 to TRBJ1-2; D is uncertain. This CDR3 spans 13 amino acids. Germline V CDR1 and CDR2: SNHLY, FYNNEI. V lost 4 bases to trimming and J lost 4 bases, with 10 bases between them. Here the CDR3 reads CASSGTTFYGYTF. The CDR3, as DNA: TGTGCCAGCAGTGGAACTACTTTCTATGGCTACACCTTC.

The rearrangement joins TRBV28 to TRBJ1-1; perhaps TRBD1 as D (5 bases). This CDR3 has 17 residues. V dropped 4 bases and J dropped 1 base, with 19 bases sitting between them. Looked up from germline, CDR1 is MDHEN and CDR2 is SYDVKM. The CDR3 loop is CASSSATRGAENTEAFF. The CDR3 DNA reads TGTGCCAGCAGTTCCGCTACACGTGGGGCGGAGAACACTGAAGCTTTCTTT.

This rearrangement joins TRBV24-1 to TRBJ1-5; D unclear. The CDR3 has 16 amino acids. Germline V gives CDR1 KGHDR, CDR2 SFDVKD. The V gene lost 3 bases and the J gene lost 1 base, with 12 bases spanning the gap. The DNA of the CDR3 is TGTGCCACCAGTGATAGGAAAGGGTCGAGCAATCAGCCCCAGCATTTT. It codes for CATSDRKGSSNQPQHF.

The sample holds a few counts of this clonotype. The chain recombines TRBV7-2 with TRBJ2-3, with D possibly being TRBD1 (5 bases). The CDR3 consists of 13 residues. The ends were cut back, 5 bases at V and 3 bases at J, with 9 bases in the middle. Germline values: CDR1 SGHTA, CDR2 FQGNSA. CDR3: CASSRGPTDTQYF. Here the CDR3 DNA reads TGTGCCAGCAGCAGGGGTCCAACAGATACGCAGTATTTT.

The J gene is TRBJ2-1, the V gene TRBV7-2, with D maybe TRBD2 (5 bases). The CDR3 covers 16 residues. CDR1 and CDR2 from the germline V gene are SGHTA and FQGNSA. Deletions cut 5 bases from V and 0 bases from J, with 14 bases between. The CDR3 reads CASSLRSGASYNEQFF. The CDR3 region has the DNA TGTGCCAGCAGCCTTAGAAGCGGTGCCTCCTACAATGAGCAGTTCTTC.

This clonotype was counted a few times. This chain links TRBV4-1 with TRBJ1-2; D perhaps matches TRBD1 (5 bases). The CDR3 runs to 13 residues. Trimming took off 0 bases at V and 7 bases at J, with 9 bases between the two ends. CDR1 is MGHRA and CDR2 is YSYEKL in the germline V gene. CDR3 sequence: CASSQDGAGGYTF. CDR3 bases: TGCGCCAGCAGCCAAGACGGGGCCGGTGGCTACACCTTC.